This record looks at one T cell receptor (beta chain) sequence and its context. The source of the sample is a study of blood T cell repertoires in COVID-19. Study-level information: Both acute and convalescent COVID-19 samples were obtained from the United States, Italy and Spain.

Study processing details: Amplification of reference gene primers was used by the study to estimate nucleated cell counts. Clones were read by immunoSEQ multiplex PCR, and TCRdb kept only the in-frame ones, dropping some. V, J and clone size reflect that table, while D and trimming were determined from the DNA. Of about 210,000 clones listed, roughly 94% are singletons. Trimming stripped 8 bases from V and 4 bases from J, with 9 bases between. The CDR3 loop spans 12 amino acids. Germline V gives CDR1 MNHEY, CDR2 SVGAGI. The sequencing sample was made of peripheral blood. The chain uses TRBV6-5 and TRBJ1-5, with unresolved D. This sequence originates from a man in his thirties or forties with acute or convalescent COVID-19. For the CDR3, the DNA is TGTGCCAGCGGTAGTCTAAATCAGCCCCAGCATTTT. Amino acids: CASGSLNQPQHF.